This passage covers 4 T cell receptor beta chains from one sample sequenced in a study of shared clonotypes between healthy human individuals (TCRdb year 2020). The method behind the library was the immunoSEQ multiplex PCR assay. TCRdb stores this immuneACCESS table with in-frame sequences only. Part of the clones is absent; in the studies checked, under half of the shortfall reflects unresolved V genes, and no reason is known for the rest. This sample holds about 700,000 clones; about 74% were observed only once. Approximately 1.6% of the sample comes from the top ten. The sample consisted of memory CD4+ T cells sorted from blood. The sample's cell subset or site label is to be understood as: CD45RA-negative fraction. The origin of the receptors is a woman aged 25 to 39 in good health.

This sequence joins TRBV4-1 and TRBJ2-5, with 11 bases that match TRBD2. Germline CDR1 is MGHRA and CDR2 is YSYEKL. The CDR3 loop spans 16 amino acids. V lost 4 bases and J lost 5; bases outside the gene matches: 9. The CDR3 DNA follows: TGCGCCAGCAGCCGATCTACTAGCGGGAGTGATGAGACCCAGTACTTC. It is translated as CASSRSTSGSDETQYF.

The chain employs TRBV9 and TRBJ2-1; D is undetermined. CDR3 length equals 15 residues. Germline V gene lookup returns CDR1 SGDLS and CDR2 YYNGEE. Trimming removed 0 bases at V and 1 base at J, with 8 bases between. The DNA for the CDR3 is TGTGCCAGCAGCGTAGGTCTGAGTTCCTACAATGAGCAGTTCTTC. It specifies CASSVGLSSYNEQFF.

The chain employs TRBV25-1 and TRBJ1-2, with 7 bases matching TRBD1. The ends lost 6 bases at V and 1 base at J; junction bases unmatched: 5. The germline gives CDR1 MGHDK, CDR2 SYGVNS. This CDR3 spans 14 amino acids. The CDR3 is CASRGTDRNYGYTF. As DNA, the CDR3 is TGTGCCAGCAGGGGGACAGATCGTAACTATGGCTACACCTTC.

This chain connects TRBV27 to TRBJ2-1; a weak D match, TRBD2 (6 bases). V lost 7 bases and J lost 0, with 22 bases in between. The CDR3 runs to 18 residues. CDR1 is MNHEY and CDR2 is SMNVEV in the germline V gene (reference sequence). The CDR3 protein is CASTKEAGSISSYNEQFF. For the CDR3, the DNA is TGTGCCAGCACCAAAGAAGCGGGTTCCATAAGCTCCTACAATGAGCAGTTCTTC.